One sample yielded the 17 T cell receptor beta chains listed below, sequenced in a study of blood T cell repertoires in COVID-19. Using immunoSEQ multiplex PCR, the repertoire was profiled, and TCRdb retains in-frame clones only, with some absent. The sample includes just over 350,000 clones, 80% to 90% seen only once; the top ten take under 8.5%. Specimen: peripheral blood. These TCRs come from a woman between 55 and 75 years old with COVID-19, enrolled during active disease.

This clone came up once. Within the sample, other DNA sequences also encode this same CDR3. The chain uses TRBV5-1 and TRBJ2-5; D perhaps matches TRBD1 (5 bases). Germline V gene data show CDR1 as SGHRS and CDR2 as YFSETQ. Trimming removed 4 bases from V and 2 bases from J, with 6 bases in between. This CDR3 is 12 amino acids long. Written as DNA, the CDR3 is TGCGCCAGCAGCCCAGGGCAAGAGACCCAGTACTTC. Translating it yields CASSPGQETQYF. Full variable domain (missing parts from reference TRBV5-1 and TRBJ2-5): KAGVTQTPRYLIKTRGQQVTLSCSPISGHRSVSWYQQTPGQGLQFLFEYFSETQRNKGNFPGRFSGRQFSNSRSEMNVSTLELGDSALYLCASSPGQETQYFGPGTRLLVL.

J is TRBJ1-2 and V is TRBV5-6, with TRBD1 matching 9 bases. The CDR3 length is 15 residues. Unmatched junction bases numbered 8, after V lost 4 bases and J lost 4 bases. Germline V gives CDR1 SGHDT, CDR2 YYEEEE. The CDR3 DNA reads as TGTGCCAGCAGCCCAGGGACAGGGCTCTTCTATGGCTACACCTTC. Its protein is CASSPGTGLFYGYTF. Supplemented by reference TRBV5-6 and TRBJ1-2, the full variable domain reads DAGVTQSPTHLIKTRGQQVTLRCSPKSGHDTVSWYQQALGQGPQFIFQYYEEEERQRGNFPDRFSGHQFPNYSSELNVNALLLGDSALYLCASSPGTGLFYGYTFGSGTRLTVV.

J is TRBJ2-7 and V is TRBV7-8; 8 bases are shared with TRBD2. The CDR3 covers 17 residues. Germline assignment: CDR1 SGHVS and CDR2 FQNEAQ. The V gene end was trimmed by 5 bases and the J gene end by 0 bases; junction bases not matched to a gene: 12. The CDR3 DNA follows: TGTGCCAGCAGCCGAGCCCTAGCGGGTCTAAGCTCCTACGAGCAGTACTTC. Its translation: CASSRALAGLSSYEQYF.

J is TRBJ1-1 and V is TRBV10-3, with TRBD1 as a possible D gene (6 bases). CDR3 length: 13 amino acids. The germline V gene encodes CDR1 ENHRY and CDR2 SYGVKD. Between the trimmed V and J ends, which lost 7 bases and 4 bases, there was a span of 13 bases. The DNA of the CDR3 is TGTGCCATCAAAGCAGGGGAAAGCACTGAAGCTTTCTTT. As protein: CAIKAGESTEAFF.

The CDR3 is CASRSWGANEKLFF. CDR3 DNA: TGTGCCAGTCGATCGTGGGGGGCTAATGAAAAACTGTTTTTT. The V and J genes are TRBV6-5 and TRBJ1-4; possibly TRBD1 for D (5 bases). Germline CDR1 and CDR2: MNHEY and SVGAGI. The ends were cut back, 9 bases at V and 3 bases at J, with 14 bases in the middle. The CDR3 extends over 14 amino acids.

The J gene is TRBJ1-2, the V gene TRBV4-2; maybe TRBD1 (5 bases). Between the trimmed V and J ends, which lost 3 bases and 2 bases, there was a span of 13 bases. Looked up from germline, CDR1 is LGHNA and CDR2 is YNFKEQ. CDR3 length: 15 residues. The chain's CDR3 is CASSHLEGANYGYTF. CDR3 coding DNA: TGTGCCAGCAGCCACCTAGAAGGGGCCAACTATGGCTACACCTTC.

On this clone itself: The DNA is left out, because the CDR3 cannot be placed on it with certainty; the CDR3 is given as TCRdb lists it. This chain links TRBV2 with TRBJ1-2. The CDR3 is 12 residues long, counting both termini. Germline V lookup: CDR1 SNHLY, CDR2 FYNNEI. The CDR3 here is CASSVVFGSGTF.

V is TRBV2 and J is TRBJ2-2, with D tentatively TRBD1 (6 bases). The CDR3 is 13 amino acids. V dropped 5 bases and J dropped 7 bases, with 11 bases sitting between them. Germline CDR1 and CDR2: SNHLY and FYNNEI. The CDR3 bases are TGTGCCAGCAGTATTGAAGGGGGCGGGGAGCTGTTTTTT. Translating gives CASSIEGGGELFF.

This chain links TRBV11-2 with TRBJ1-1; TRBD1 might be the D (6 bases). The CDR3 spans 14 residues. Trimming removed 0 bases at V and 11 bases at J, with 16 bases between. Germline V gives CDR1 SGHAT, CDR2 FQNNGV. In DNA, the CDR3 is TGTGCCAGCAGCTTAGATCGGGGGGGCCGGACGGCTTTCTTT. As protein: CASSLDRGGRTAFF.

This chain links TRBV6-2 or TRBV6-3 with TRBJ1-2, with 9 nucleotides matching TRBD1. CDR3 length equals 18 residues. J lost 1 base, V lost 5 bases, and 14 bases had no gene match. The germline V gene encodes CDR1 MNHEY and CDR2 SVGEGT. CDR3 residues: CASSHPPGTGMLNYGYTF. The CDR3 nucleotides are TGTGCCAGCAGTCACCCTCCGGGGACAGGGATGCTTAACTATGGCTACACCTTC.

V is TRBV21-1 and J is TRBJ2-1; TRBD2 is the table's D call and was not checked against the DNA. TRBV21-1 is flagged as a pseudogene. The CDR3 is 14 residues long. CDR3 sequence reads: CASRPCEPCNEQFF. For the CDR3, the DNA is TGTGCCAGCAGACCCTGTGAGCCATGTAATGAGCAGTTCTTC.

The gene calls are TRBV6-5 and TRBJ1-1; a possible D gene is TRBD1 (6 bases). Germline values: CDR1 MNHEY, CDR2 SVGAGI. This CDR3 spans 15 amino acids. V was clipped by 3 bases and J by 0 bases, with 11 bases between them. CDR3 in amino acids: CASSYWTAMNTEAFF. Here the CDR3 DNA reads TGTGCCAGCAGTTATTGGACAGCCATGAACACTGAAGCTTTCTTT.

This clone turned up a few times. The gene calls are TRBV6-5 and TRBJ1-1; D gene ambiguous. Per germline, CDR1 MNHEY and CDR2 SVGAGI. V was pared by 7 bases and J by 0 bases, with 12 bases between. CDR3 size: 14 residues. The DNA for the CDR3 is TGTGCCAGCACCTCGAGACAAATGAACACTGAAGCTTTCTTT. Protein sequence: CASTSRQMNTEAFF.

The chain is built from TRBV6-1 and TRBJ1-1, with 10 bases aligning to TRBD1. From germline, CDR1 is MNHNS and CDR2 SASEGT. The CDR3 consists of 18 residues. V gave up 0 bases and J gave up 0 bases; unmatched junction bases: 7. The CDR3 here is CASSEAGQGMLLNTEAFF. The CDR3, as DNA: TGTGCCAGCAGTGAAGCGGGACAGGGGATGCTCTTGAACACTGAAGCTTTCTTT.

The V call is TRBV5-6, the J call TRBJ1-1; 8 nucleotides align to TRBD1. There are 18 residues in the CDR3. V was clipped by 2 bases and J by 2 bases; unmatched bases: 14. Germline V gives CDR1 SGHDT, CDR2 YYEEEE. CDR3 residues: CASSLNPIWTGSNTEAFF. The CDR3 DNA sequence: TGTGCCAGCAGCTTAAACCCCATCTGGACAGGGTCAAACACTGAAGCTTTCTTT.

The genes are TRBV5-4 and TRBJ1-1; unclear D gene. This CDR3 has 17 residues. The V gene's germline CDR1 is SGHNT and CDR2 YYREEE (reference sequence). Between the trimmed V and J ends, which lost 0 bases and 1 base, there was a span of 16 bases. CDR3 bases: TGTGCCAGCAGCTTGGCCGCCACATCCCGGGGGAACACTGAAGCTTTCTTT. Its protein product is CASSLAATSRGNTEAFF.

CDR3 protein: CASSDGGLSEQYF. As DNA, the CDR3 is TGTGCCAGCAGTGACGGGGGGCTCTCGGAGCAGTACTTC. The rearrangement uses TRBV2 and TRBJ2-7, with D maybe TRBD2 (7 bases). CDR3 length equals 13 residues. CDR1 is SNHLY, CDR2 FYNNEI, per germline. Trimming removed 3 bases from V and 7 bases from J, with 13 bases in between.